This T cell receptor (beta chain) was retrieved from a study of T cells in localized non-small cell lung cancer. Clones were sequenced by immunoSEQ multiplex PCR, and TCRdb holds only the in-frame ones, with some missing. The repertoire holds 1,300 or so clones, with over 30% as singletons. Germline values: CDR1 SGDLS, CDR2 YYNGEE. The CDR3 consists of 15 residues. After removal of 4 bases from V and 6 bases from J, the junction contained 7 bases not matched to a gene. This clone has just a few counts. The sequences come from lung tumor tissue, collected before any cancer treatment. This receptor was identified in a male donor aged 60 or over with stage II squamous cell lung carcinoma. The chain joins TRBV9 to TRBJ2-5; TRBD2 aligns across 12 bases. The CDR3 DNA follows: TGTGCCAGCAGCCCCGGGACTAGCGGGCCACAGACCCAGTACTTC. This gives the protein CASSPGTSGPQTQYF.